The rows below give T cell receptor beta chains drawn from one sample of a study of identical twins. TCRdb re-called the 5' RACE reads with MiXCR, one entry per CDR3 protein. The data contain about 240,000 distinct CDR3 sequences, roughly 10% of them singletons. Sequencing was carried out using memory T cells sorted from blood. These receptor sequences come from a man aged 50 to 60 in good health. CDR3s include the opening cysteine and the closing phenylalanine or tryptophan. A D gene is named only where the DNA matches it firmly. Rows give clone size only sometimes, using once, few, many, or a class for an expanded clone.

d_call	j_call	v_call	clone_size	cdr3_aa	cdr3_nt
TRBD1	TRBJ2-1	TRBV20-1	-	CSRTGGLFSYNEQFF	TGCAGTCGAACAGGGGGCCTGTTCTCCTACAATGAGCAGTTCTTC
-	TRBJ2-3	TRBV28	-	CASSERGRSTDTQYF	TGTGCCAGCAGCGAACGAGGACGTAGCACAGATACGCAGTATTTT
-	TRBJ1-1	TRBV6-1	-	CATFGASGHPEAFF	TGTGCCACATTCGGGGCTTCCGGACACCCTGAAGCTTTCTTT
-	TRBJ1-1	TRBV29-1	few	CSDTTGGTAFF	TGCAGCGACACCACGGGGGGAACGGCTTTCTTT
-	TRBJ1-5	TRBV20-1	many	CSARDLSTVGQPQHF	TGCAGTGCTAGAGATCTAAGCACAGTTGGTCAGCCCCAGCATTTT
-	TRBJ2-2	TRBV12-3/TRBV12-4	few	CASSFWEAGELFF	TGTGCCAGCAGTTTTTGGGAGGCCGGGGAGCTGTTTTTT
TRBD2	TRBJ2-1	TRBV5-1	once	CASSSLAGMEQFF	TGCGCCAGCAGCAGCCTAGCGGGAATGGAGCAGTTCTTC
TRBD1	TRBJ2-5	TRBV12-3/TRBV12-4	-	CASTTDRVQYF	TGTGCCAGCACTACGGACAGGGTACAGTACTTC
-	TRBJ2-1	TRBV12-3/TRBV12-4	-	CASSLSDSDPFF	TGTGCCAGCAGTTTATCGGACTCCGATCCGTTCTTC
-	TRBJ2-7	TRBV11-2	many	CASSLGFLAGTYEQYF	TGTGCCAGCAGCTTAGGTTTCCTGGCGGGGACCTACGAGCAGTACTTC
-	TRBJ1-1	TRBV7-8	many	CASSLSRTENTEAFF	TGTGCCAGCAGCTTGTCCCGGACTGAGAACACTGAAGCTTTCTTT
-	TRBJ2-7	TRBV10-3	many	CASAGHSYEQYF	TGTGCCTCAGCGGGCCACTCCTACGAGCAGTACTTC
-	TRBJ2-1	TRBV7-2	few	CASSPPGLRTHNEQFF	TGTGCCAGCAGCCCTCCCGGGCTCAGAACCCACAATGAGCAGTTCTTC
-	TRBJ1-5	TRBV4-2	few	CASSQGGGPNQPQHF	TGTGCCAGCAGCCAAGGGGGGGGACCCAATCAGCCCCAGCATTTT
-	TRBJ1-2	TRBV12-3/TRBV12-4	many	CASSPRGQYGYTF	TGTGCCAGCAGTCCCCGCGGACAGTATGGCTACACCTTC
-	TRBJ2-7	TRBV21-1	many	CASSNIGTGCCEQYF	TGTGCCAGCAGCAATATTGGGACAGGATGTTGCGAGCAGTACTTC
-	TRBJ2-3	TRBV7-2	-	CASSPTSNTDTQYF	TGTGCCAGCAGCCCAACAAGTAACACAGATACGCAGTATTTT
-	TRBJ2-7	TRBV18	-	CASSPPAQNYEQYF	TGTGCCAGCTCACCACCTGCCCAAAACTACGAGCAGTACTTC
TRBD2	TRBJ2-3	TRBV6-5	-	CASSYSGRGADTQYF	TGTGCCAGCAGTTATAGCGGGAGGGGCGCAGATACGCAGTATTTT
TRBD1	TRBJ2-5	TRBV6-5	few	CASSYRGQGETQYF	TGTGCCAGCAGTTATAGGGGACAGGGAGAGACCCAGTACTTC
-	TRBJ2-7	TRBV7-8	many	CASSPIRGTYEQYF	TGTGCCAGCAGCCCAATACGGGGTACCTACGAGCAGTACTTC
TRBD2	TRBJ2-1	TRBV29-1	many	CSVEARRLAGGNEQFF	TGCAGCGTTGAAGCGCGGCGACTAGCGGGGGGGAATGAGCAGTTCTTC
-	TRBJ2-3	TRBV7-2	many	CASSLASLPTDTQYF	TGTGCCAGCAGCTTAGCGAGTCTACCCACAGATACGCAGTATTTT
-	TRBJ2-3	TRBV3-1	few	CASSHQGREDTQYF	TGTGCCAGCAGCCACCAGGGAAGGGAAGATACGCAGTATTTT
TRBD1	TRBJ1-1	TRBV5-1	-	CASSLDGTGGFTEAFF	TGCGCCAGCAGCTTGGACGGGACAGGGGGCTTCACTGAAGCTTTCTTT
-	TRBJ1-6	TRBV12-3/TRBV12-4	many	CASRSQGLGSPLHF	TGTGCCAGCAGATCTCAGGGGTTAGGTTCACCCCTCCACTTT
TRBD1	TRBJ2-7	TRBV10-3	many	CAISDSTGLVNEQYF	TGTGCCATCAGTGACTCGACAGGGTTAGTCAACGAGCAGTACTTC
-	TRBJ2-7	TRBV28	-	CASSPRGTYEQYF	TGTGCCAGCAGTCCCCGCGGCACCTACGAGCAGTACTTC
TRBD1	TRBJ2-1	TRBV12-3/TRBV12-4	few	CASSLLGQGRGEQFF	TGTGCCAGCAGTTTACTAGGACAGGGGAGGGGTGAGCAGTTCTTC
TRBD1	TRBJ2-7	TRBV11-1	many	CASSFGQADEQYF	TGTGCCAGCAGTTTCGGACAGGCCGACGAGCAGTACTTC
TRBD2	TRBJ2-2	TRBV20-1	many	CSASPGGVPGTGELFF	TGCAGTGCTAGCCCGGGGGGAGTACCTGGCACCGGGGAGCTGTTTTTT
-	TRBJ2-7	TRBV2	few	CASSQDNYEQYF	TGTGCCAGCAGCCAAGACAACTACGAGCAGTACTTC
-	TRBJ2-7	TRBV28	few	CASSLLKDEQYF	TGTGCCAGCAGTTTGCTCAAGGACGAGCAGTACTTC
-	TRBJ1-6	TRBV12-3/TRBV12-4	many	CASSFDLGAGGSPLHF	TGTGCCAGCAGTTTTGACCTGGGGGCTGGTGGTTCACCCCTCCACTTT
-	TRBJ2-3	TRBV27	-	CASSLYPGLASTDTQYF	TGTGCCAGCAGTTTATATCCCGGGCTAGCGAGCACAGATACGCAGTATTTT
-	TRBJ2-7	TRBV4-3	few	CASSQDQRAGYEQYF	TGCGCCAGCAGCCAAGATCAGCGGGCGGGCTACGAGCAGTACTTC
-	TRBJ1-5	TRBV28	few	CASTLEVANQPQHF	TGTGCCAGCACCCTGGAGGTGGCGAATCAGCCCCAGCATTTT
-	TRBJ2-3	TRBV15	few	CATSTGSTDTQYF	TGTGCCACCAGCACGGGGAGCACAGATACGCAGTATTTT
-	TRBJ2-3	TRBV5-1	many	CASSLAGQSWTDTQYF	TGCGCCAGCAGCTTGGCCGGACAGTCTTGGACAGATACGCAGTATTTT
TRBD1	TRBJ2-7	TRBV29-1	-	CSVRDRGRLGKYF	TGCAGCGTCAGGGACAGGGGGCGGCTTGGGAAGTACTTC
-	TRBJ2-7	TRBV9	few	CASSVGGGRNYEQYF	TGTGCCAGCAGCGTAGGAGGCGGCCGTAATTACGAGCAGTACTTC
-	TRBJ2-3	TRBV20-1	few	CSASKAGDGTDTQYF	TGCAGTGCTAGTAAGGCGGGTGACGGCACAGATACGCAGTATTTT
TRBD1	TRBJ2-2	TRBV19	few	CASSKRTGGENTGELFF	TGTGCCAGTAGTAAGAGGACAGGGGGCGAGAACACCGGGGAGCTGTTTTTT
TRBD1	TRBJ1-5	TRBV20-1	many	CSAREDRVISLWGNQPQHF	TGCAGTGCTAGGGAGGACAGGGTGATTTCGCTTTGGGGCAATCAGCCCCAGCATTTT
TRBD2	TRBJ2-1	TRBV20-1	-	CSALASGRAYNEQFF	TGCAGTGCCCTCGCTAGCGGGAGGGCCTACAATGAGCAGTTCTTC
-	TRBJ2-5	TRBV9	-	CASSRSVGQETQYF	TGTGCCAGCAGCCGAAGTGTAGGGCAAGAGACCCAGTACTTC
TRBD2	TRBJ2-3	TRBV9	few	CASSYGRSGRLTDTQYF	TGTGCCAGCAGCTACGGTCGGAGCGGGAGACTGACAGATACGCAGTATTTT
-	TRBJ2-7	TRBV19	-	CASSIAGLGYEQYF	TGTGCCAGTAGTATCGCGGGACTTGGGTACGAGCAGTACTTC